The subject of this entry is one T cell receptor beta chain. Its specificity is unknown. This entry comes from a study of cytomegalovirus exposure and HLA in healthy donors. Overall study: Out of 398 genotyped donors, 81% belonged to the Caucasian-associated ancestry cluster.

Amplification used 60 Vbeta primers and 13 Jbeta primers. Original methodology: Later analysis identified 65 million to 80 million unique TCR beta chains, around 10 million shared. The table came from immunoSEQ multiplex PCR; TCRdb's copy has only in-frame clones and leaves some out. The D gene and trimming were derived from the DNA, and the V and J assignments and clone size from that table. Altogether roughly 150,000 clones are present, approximately 71% being singletons, with the ten largest covering 10%. General study findings and limits: HLA alleles showed associations with around 15,000 TCR beta sequences in a later analysis, at a 0.05 false discovery rate. Association of a missense DCLRE1C variant with TCR beta V- and J-gene trimming was reported in a later analysis.

V lost 4 bases, J lost 6 bases, and 13 bases lay in between. Germline CDR1 reads MNHEY; CDR2 reads SMNVEV (reference sequence). This CDR3 has 14 amino acids. This chain links TRBV27 with TRBJ2-1; no definite D call. The sequenced material came from PBMCs. The receptor's source is a man aged 25 to 40 in good health and CMV-seropositive. The CDR3 DNA is TGTGCCAGCAGTTATGGAGCTAGACGCAATGAGCAGTTCTTC. Protein: CASSYGARRNEQFF.